The 6 T cell receptor beta chains listed next were all sequenced from one sample in a study of neurological immune-mediated disorders. TCRdb redid the calling of the 5' RACE reads with MiXCR, one entry per CDR3 protein. The sample carries about 35,000 distinct CDR3 sequences, less than 5% recorded once. Sequenced material: PBMCs. These TCRs come from a man in his thirties or forties with multiple sclerosis.

Note on this clonotype: Here the CDR3 omits its conserved ending phenylalanine or tryptophan, so a read error is the likely source. This chain uses TRBV5-1 with TRBJ2-1, with D maybe TRBD2 (5 bases). Per germline, CDR1 SGHRS and CDR2 YFSETQ. The CDR3 runs to 14 residues. V was trimmed by 4 bases and J by 7 bases, leaving 15 bases between them. CDR3 protein: CASSLGELRNEQFC. In DNA form, the CDR3 reads TGCGCCAGCAGCCTTGGGGAGTTGAGGAATGAGCAGTTCTGC.

This clonotype was counted ten times or more. This chain joins TRBV9 and TRBJ2-5; unclear D gene. Trimming removed 0 bases at V and 2 bases at J, with 11 bases between. Germline CDR1 and CDR2: SGDLS and YYNGEE. The CDR3 extends over 15 amino acids. The CDR3: CASSVGVQFQETQYF. The CDR3 DNA is TGTGCCAGCAGCGTAGGAGTGCAGTTTCAAGAGACCCAGTACTTC.

This clonotype was detected many times. CDR3 protein: CASSDKFGGGRYNEQFF. The CDR3 bases are TGCGCCAGCAGTGACAAGTTTGGCGGGGGGCGGTACAATGAGCAGTTCTTC. V gene TRBV10-2 combines with J gene TRBJ2-1, with 8 bases matching TRBD2. V dropped 3 bases and J dropped 4; count of bases not matched to a gene: 11. The CDR3 has 17 residues. CDR1 is WSHSY and CDR2 is SAAADI in the germline V gene.

This clonotype occurred many times. The chain employs TRBV5-1 and TRBJ2-7, with a tentative D call TRBD1 (6 bases). V dropped 2 bases and J dropped 2 bases, with 11 bases sitting between them. The CDR3 sequence is 14 residues long. Per germline, CDR1 SGHRS and CDR2 YFSETQ. The CDR3 loop is CASSFMTGTYEQYF. As DNA, the CDR3 is TGCGCCAGCAGCTTCATGACAGGCACCTACGAGCAGTACTTC. Looking up the rest from reference TRBV5-1 and TRBJ2-7 gives the full variable domain: KAGVTQTPRYLIKTRGQQVTLSCSPISGHRSVSWYQQTPGQGLQFLFEYFSETQRNKGNFPGRFSGRQFSNSRSEMNVSTLELGDSALYLCASSFMTGTYEQYFGPGTRLTVT.

In its sample, this clonotype was seen many times. This chain uses TRBV24-1 with TRBJ2-2, with D perhaps assigned TRBD1 or TRBD2 (5 bases each). The V gene lost 0 bases and the J gene lost 6 bases, with 10 bases spanning the gap. The CDR3 spans 15 residues. Germline-derived CDR1 and CDR2 are KGHDR and SFDVKD. CDR3 nucleotide sequence: TGTGCCACCAGTGATTTGAATGGGGACGCCGGGGAGCTGTTTTTT. Its protein product is CATSDLNGDAGELFF.

There are many counts of this clonotype. The chain links TRBV5-1 to TRBJ2-2; tentatively, D is TRBD1 (6 bases). This CDR3 has 15 amino acids. Per germline, CDR1 SGHRS and CDR2 YFSETQ. The V and J ends lost 4 bases and 0 bases respectively, with 10 bases between them. The CDR3 DNA sequence: TGCGCCAGCAGCCCGGACAGAGCGAACACCGGGGAGCTGTTTTTT. Its protein product is CASSPDRANTGELFF. Full variable domain (rest looked up from reference TRBV5-1 and TRBJ2-2): KAGVTQTPRYLIKTRGQQVTLSCSPISGHRSVSWYQQTPGQGLQFLFEYFSETQRNKGNFPGRFSGRQFSNSRSEMNVSTLELGDSALYLCASSPDRANTGELFFGEGSRLTVL.